The 2 T cell receptor beta chains reported below all come from one sample, sequenced in a study of T-cell memory formation after mild COVID-19. Via MiXCR, TCRdb re-called the 5' RACE reads, giving one row per CDR3 protein. The sample yields roughly 600,000 distinct CDR3 sequences, more than 15% seen once. The sequenced sample consisted of PBMCs or a T cell subset sorted from them (not recorded which). The receptor set was obtained from an adult woman who had mild COVID-19 (a few samples of this study predate the infection). Cell type and time point are not known.

This clonotype has only a few counts. V gene TRBV6-1 combines with J gene TRBJ2-7; a possible D gene is TRBD1 (6 bases). Germline CDR1 is MNHNS and CDR2 is SASEGT. The ends were cut back, 4 bases at V and 6 bases at J, with 10 bases in the middle. The CDR3 consists of 12 residues. The CDR3 DNA reads TGTGCCAGCAGTGGTCGACAGGCCGAGCAGTACTTC. Translation gives CASSGRQAEQYF.

This rearrangement joins TRBV20-1 to TRBJ1-3, with D hard to call. V lost 0 bases to trimming and J lost 4 bases, with 4 bases between them. There are 12 residues in the CDR3. Germline CDR1 and CDR2: DFQATT and SNEGSKA (reference sequence). The CDR3 loop is CSARDNGNTIYF. The CDR3 DNA sequence: TGCAGTGCTAGAGATAACGGAAACACCATATATTTT.